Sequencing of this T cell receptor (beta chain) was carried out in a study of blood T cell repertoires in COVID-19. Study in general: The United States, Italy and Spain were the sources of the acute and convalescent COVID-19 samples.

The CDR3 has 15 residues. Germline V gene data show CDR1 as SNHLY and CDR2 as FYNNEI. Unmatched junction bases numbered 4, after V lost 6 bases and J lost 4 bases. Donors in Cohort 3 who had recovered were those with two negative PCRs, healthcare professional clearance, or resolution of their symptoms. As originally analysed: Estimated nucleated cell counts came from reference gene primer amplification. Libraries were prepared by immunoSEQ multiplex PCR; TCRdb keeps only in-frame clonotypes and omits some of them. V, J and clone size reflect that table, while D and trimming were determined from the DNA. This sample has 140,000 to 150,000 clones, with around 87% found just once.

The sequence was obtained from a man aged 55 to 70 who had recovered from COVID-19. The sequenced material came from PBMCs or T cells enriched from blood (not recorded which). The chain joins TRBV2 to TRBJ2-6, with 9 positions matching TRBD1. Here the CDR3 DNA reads TGTGCCAGCAGAGAACAGGGGGCCGGGGCCAACGTCCTGACTTTC. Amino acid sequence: CASREQGAGANVLTF.